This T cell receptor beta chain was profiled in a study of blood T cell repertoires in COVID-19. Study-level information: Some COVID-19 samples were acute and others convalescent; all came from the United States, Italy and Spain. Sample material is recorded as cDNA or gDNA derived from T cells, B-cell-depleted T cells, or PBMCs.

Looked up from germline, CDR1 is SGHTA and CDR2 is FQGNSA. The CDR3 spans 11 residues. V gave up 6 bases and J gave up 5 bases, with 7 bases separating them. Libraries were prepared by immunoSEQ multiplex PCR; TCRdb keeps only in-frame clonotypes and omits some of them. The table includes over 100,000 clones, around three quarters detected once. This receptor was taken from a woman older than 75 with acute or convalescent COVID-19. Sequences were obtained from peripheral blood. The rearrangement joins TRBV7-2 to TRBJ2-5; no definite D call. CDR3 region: CASRRVETQYF. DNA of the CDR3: TGTGCCAGCAGGCGAGTTGAGACCCAGTACTTC.